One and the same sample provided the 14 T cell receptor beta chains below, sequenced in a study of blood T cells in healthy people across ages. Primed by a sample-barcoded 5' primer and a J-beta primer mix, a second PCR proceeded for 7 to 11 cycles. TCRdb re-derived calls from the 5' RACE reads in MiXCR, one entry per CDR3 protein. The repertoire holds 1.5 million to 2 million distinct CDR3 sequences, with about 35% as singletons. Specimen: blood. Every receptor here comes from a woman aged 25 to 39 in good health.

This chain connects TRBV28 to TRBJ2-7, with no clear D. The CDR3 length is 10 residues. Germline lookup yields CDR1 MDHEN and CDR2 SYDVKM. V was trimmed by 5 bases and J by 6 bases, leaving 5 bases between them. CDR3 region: CASSRVEQYF. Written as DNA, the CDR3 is TGTGCCAGCAGTAGGGTCGAGCAGTACTTC.

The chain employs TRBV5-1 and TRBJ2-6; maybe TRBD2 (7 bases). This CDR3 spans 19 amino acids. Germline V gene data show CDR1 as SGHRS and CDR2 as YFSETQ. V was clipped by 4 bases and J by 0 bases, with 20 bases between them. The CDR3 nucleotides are TGCGCCAGCAGCCCCGTGACGGGGGGCCCCCTCTCTGGGGCCAACGTCCTGACTTTC. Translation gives CASSPVTGGPLSGANVLTF. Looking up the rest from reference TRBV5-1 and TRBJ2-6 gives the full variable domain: KAGVTQTPRYLIKTRGQQVTLSCSPISGHRSVSWYQQTPGQGLQFLFEYFSETQRNKGNFPGRFSGRQFSNSRSEMNVSTLELGDSALYLCASSPVTGGPLSGANVLTFGAGSRLTVL.

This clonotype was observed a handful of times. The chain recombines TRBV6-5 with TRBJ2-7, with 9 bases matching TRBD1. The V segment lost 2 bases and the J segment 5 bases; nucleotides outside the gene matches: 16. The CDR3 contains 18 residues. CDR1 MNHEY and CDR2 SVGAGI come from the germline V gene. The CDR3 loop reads CASSYPTGQGPGVHEQYF. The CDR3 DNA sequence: TGTGCCAGCAGTTACCCTACGGGACAGGGCCCAGGGGTCCACGAGCAGTACTTC.

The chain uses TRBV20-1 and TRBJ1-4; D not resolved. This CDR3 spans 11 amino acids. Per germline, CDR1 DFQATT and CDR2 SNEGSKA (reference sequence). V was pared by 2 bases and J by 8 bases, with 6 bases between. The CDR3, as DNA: TGCAGTGCTAGACGAACCGAAAAACTGTTTTTT. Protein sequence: CSARRTEKLFF.

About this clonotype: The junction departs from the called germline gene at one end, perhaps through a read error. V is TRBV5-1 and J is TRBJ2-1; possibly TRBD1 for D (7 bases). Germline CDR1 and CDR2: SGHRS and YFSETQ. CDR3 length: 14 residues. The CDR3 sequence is CVSSFSGRGDEQFF. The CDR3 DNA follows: TGTGTCAGCAGCTTCTCGGGCAGGGGGGATGAGCAGTTCTTC. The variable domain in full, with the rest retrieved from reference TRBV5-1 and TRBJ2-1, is KAGVTQTPRYLIKTRGQQVTLSCSPISGHRSVSWYQQTPGQGLQFLFEYFSETQRNKGNFPGRFSGRQFSNSRSEMNVSTLELGDSALYLCVSSFSGRGDEQFFGPGTRLTVL.

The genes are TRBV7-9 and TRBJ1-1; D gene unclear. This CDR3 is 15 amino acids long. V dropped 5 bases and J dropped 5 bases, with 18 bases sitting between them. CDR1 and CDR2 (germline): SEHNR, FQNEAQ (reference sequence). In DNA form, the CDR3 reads TGTGCCAGCAGCGCCGGCGGACTCACGGGGACTGAAGCTTTCTTT. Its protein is CASSAGGLTGTEAFF.

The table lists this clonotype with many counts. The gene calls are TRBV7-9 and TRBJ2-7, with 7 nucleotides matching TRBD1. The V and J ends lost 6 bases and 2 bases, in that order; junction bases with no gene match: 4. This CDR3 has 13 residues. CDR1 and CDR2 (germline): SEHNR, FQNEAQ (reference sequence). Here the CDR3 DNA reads TGTGCCAGCAGTTTACAGGGGACCTACGAGCAGTACTTC. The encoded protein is CASSLQGTYEQYF.

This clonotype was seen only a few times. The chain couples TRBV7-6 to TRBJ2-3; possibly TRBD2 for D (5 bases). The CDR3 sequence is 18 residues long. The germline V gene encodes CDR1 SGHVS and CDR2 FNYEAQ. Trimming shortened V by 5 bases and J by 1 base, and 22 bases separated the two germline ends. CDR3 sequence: CASSRASGLVSGTDTQYF. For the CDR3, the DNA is TGTGCCAGCAGCCGCGCATCGGGGTTAGTGTCGGGCACAGATACGCAGTATTTT.

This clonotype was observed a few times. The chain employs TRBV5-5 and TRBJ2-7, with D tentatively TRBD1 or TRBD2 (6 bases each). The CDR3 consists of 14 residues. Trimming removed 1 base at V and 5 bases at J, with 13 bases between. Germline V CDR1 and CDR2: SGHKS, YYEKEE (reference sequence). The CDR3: CASSLLGGPHEQYF. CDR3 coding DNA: TGTGCCAGCAGCTTGCTTGGGGGGCCTCACGAGCAGTACTTC.

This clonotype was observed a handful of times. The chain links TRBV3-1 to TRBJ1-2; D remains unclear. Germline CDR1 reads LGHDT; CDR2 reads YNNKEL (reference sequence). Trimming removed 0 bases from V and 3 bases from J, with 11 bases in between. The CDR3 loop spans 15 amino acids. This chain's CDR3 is CASSQDPGNHYGYTF. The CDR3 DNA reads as TGTGCCAGCAGCCAAGATCCCGGGAACCACTATGGCTACACCTTC.

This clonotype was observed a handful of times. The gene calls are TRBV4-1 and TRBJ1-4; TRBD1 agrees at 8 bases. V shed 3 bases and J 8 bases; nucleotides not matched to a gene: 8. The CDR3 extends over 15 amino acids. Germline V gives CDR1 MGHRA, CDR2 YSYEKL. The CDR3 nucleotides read TGCGCCAGCAGCCACCCTCCCGGGACAGGAGAAAAACTGTTTTTT. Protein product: CASSHPPGTGEKLFF.

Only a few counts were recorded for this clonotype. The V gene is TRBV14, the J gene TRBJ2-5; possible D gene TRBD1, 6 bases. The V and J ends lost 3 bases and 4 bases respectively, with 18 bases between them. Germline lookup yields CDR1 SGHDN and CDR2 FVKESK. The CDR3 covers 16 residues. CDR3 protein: CASSQLRQAGGETQYF. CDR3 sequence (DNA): TGTGCCAGCAGCCAGCTCCGACAGGCCGGTGGAGAGACCCAGTACTTC. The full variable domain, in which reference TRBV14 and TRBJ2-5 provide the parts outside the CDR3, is EAGVTQFPSHSVIEKGQTVTLRCDPISGHDNLYWYRRVMGKEIKFLLHFVKESKQDESGMPNNRFLAERTGGTYSTLKVQPAELEDSGVYFCASSQLRQAGGETQYFGPGTRLLVL.

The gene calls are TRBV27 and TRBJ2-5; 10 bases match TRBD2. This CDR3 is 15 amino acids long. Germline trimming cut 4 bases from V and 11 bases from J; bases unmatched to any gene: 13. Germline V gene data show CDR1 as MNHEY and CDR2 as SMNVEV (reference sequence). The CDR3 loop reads CASSSTLAGVREQYF. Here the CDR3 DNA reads TGTGCCAGCAGTTCCACCCTAGCGGGAGTGCGAGAGCAGTACTTC.

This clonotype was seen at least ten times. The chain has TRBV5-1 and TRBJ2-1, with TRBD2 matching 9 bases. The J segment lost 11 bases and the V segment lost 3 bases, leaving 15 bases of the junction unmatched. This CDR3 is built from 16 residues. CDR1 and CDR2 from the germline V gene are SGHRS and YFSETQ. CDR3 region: CASSSNTGLAQQQQFF. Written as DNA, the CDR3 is TGCGCCAGCAGCTCCAACACGGGACTAGCCCAACAACAGCAGTTCTTC.